These 14 T cell receptor beta chains were sequenced from one sample in a study of long-term antiretroviral therapy in people with HIV. The assay used was immunoSEQ (version v3.0), run at survey level. Sequencing was performed with immunoSEQ multiplex PCR; in TCRdb, only in-frame clones are kept and a portion is missing. This sample has about 20,000 clones, with around 91% found just once. The sample here was unsorted PBMCs, taken 4.2 years after starting antiretroviral therapy. The receptor set was obtained from a man in his fifties or sixties with HIV.

This chain connects TRBV6-1 to TRBJ2-2; maybe TRBD1 (6 bases). Germline V lookup: CDR1 MNHNS, CDR2 SASEGT. This CDR3 region has 13 residues. The V and J ends lost 10 bases and 1 base respectively, with 10 bases between them. CDR3 loop: CAIRQVNTGELFF. CDR3 sequence (DNA): TGTGCCATACGACAGGTGAACACCGGGGAGCTGTTTTTT.

This rearrangement joins TRBV9 to TRBJ2-6; D unclear. The germline CDR1 and CDR2 sequences are SGDLS and YYNGEE. The CDR3 spans 16 residues. The V end was cut by 3 bases, the J end by 0 bases, with 10 bases between. The CDR3 bases are TGTGCCAGCAGCGCCAGACACAACTCTGGGGCCAACGTCCTGACTTTC. This translates into CASSARHNSGANVLTF.

V gene TRBV25-1 combines with J gene TRBJ2-7, with D possibly matching TRBD1 (6 bases). V was trimmed by 1 base and J by 2 bases, leaving 9 bases between them. Germline assignment: CDR1 MGHDK and CDR2 SYGVNS. This CDR3 is built from 14 residues. CDR3 nucleotide sequence: TGTGCCAGCAGTGAATCAGCAGGGGCCTACGAGCAGTACTTC. Translated, it gives CASSESAGAYEQYF.

This chain connects TRBV25-1 to TRBJ1-2; a possible D gene is TRBD1 (6 bases). Looked up from germline, CDR1 is MGHDK and CDR2 is SYGVNS. V lost 6 bases and J lost 4, with 6 bases in between. The CDR3 loop spans 11 amino acids. CDR3 amino acids: CASRTGYGYTF. CDR3 nucleotide sequence: TGTGCCAGCAGGACAGGCTATGGCTACACCTTC.

This chain joins TRBV5-6 and TRBJ2-7; D might be TRBD1 (6 bases). The V end lost 1 base, the J end lost 3 bases, and 11 bases lay between the germline ends. The germline V gene encodes CDR1 SGHDT and CDR2 YYEEEE. The CDR3 has 14 amino acids. This chain's CDR3 is CASSLRQGIYEQYF. CDR3 sequence (DNA): TGTGCCAGCAGCTTGAGGCAGGGGATCTACGAGCAGTACTTC.

This sequence joins TRBV5-1 and TRBJ2-3; D gene uncertain. V lost 0 bases and J lost 2, with 13 bases in between. Germline V gives CDR1 SGHRS, CDR2 YFSETQ. This CDR3 contains 16 residues. The CDR3 region is CASSLALLGFTDTQYF. The CDR3 coding sequence is TGCGCCAGCAGCTTGGCCCTACTGGGGTTCACAGATACGCAGTATTTT.

This rearrangement joins TRBV7-8 to TRBJ2-3; D is uncertain. Deletions cut 1 base from V and 6 bases from J, with 5 bases between. CDR3 length: 12 amino acids. Germline V gives CDR1 SGHVS, CDR2 FQNEAQ. The CDR3 region has the DNA TGTGCCAGCAGCTTAGTCGGGGATACGCAGTATTTT. Amino acid sequence: CASSLVGDTQYF.

The V call is TRBV10-1, the J call TRBJ2-7; D not certain. The V gene's germline CDR1 is WNHNN and CDR2 SYGVQD (reference sequence). The CDR3 runs to 10 residues. The V end was cut by 5 bases, the J end by 4 bases, with 3 bases between. CDR3: CASSQYEQYF. In DNA form, the CDR3 reads TGCGCCAGCAGTCAGTACGAGCAGTACTTC.

This chain connects TRBV27 to TRBJ1-2; 7 bases map to TRBD1. Trimming cost V 3 bases and J 6 bases; bases outside gene matches: 4. CDR3 length equals 13 residues. The germline gives CDR1 MNHEY, CDR2 SMNVEV (reference sequence). The CDR3 DNA reads as TGTGCCAGCAGTTTGGGCAGGGGGAATGGCTACACCTTC. Protein sequence: CASSLGRGNGYTF.

This chain links TRBV4-3 with TRBJ2-7, with D possibly being TRBD2 (5 bases). CDR1 is LGHNA, CDR2 YSLEER, per germline. This CDR3 spans 15 amino acids. V lost 1 base to trimming and J lost 2 bases, with 12 bases between them. The CDR3 region has the DNA TGCGCCAGCAGCCAAGTGATGGGAGATGCCTACGAGCAGTACTTC. Encoded protein: CASSQVMGDAYEQYF.

The chain couples TRBV30 to TRBJ1-2; D is unresolved. The V end was cut by 6 bases, the J end by 8 bases, with 22 bases between. Per the germline V gene, CDR1 is GTSNPN and CDR2 is SVGIG (reference sequence). CDR3 size: 14 residues. The CDR3 spells CACPWNRRSRGYTF. The CDR3 DNA sequence: TGTGCCTGCCCCTGGAACCGCCGATCGCGGGGCTACACCTTC.

The gene calls are TRBV6-4 and TRBJ2-1; 9 nucleotides match TRBD2. The CDR3 runs to 15 residues. With 5 bases clipped from V and 7 bases from J, the junction kept 9 bases outside the gene matches. In germline, CDR1 is MRHNA, CDR2 SNTAGT. The CDR3 DNA follows: TGTGCCAGCAGTAAGCAGAGCGGGGGGCCGAATGAGCAGTTCTTC. Its translation: CASSKQSGGPNEQFF.

This clone was recorded once. V and J are TRBV7-2 and TRBJ1-1; 7 bases agree with TRBD1. The germline CDR1 and CDR2 sequences are SGHTA and FQGNSA. This CDR3 spans 16 amino acids. With V trimmed by 5 bases and J by 1 base, 10 bases remained unmatched. The CDR3 protein is CASSLLQGKANTEAFF. The CDR3 region has the DNA TGTGCCAGCAGCCTGCTACAGGGGAAGGCGAACACTGAAGCTTTCTTT.

V gene TRBV28 combines with J gene TRBJ1-5; no clear D gene. Per germline, CDR1 MDHEN and CDR2 SYDVKM. V lost 5 bases to trimming and J lost 1 base, with 18 bases between them. This CDR3 contains 17 residues. The DNA for the CDR3 is TGTGCCAGCAGTCCACCACCTCGGGTTCGGAGCAATCAGCCCCAGCATTTT. This encodes CASSPPPRVRSNQPQHF.